The rows below give T cell receptor beta chains drawn from one sample of a study of blood T cell repertoires in COVID-19. Sequencing was performed with immunoSEQ multiplex PCR; in TCRdb, only in-frame clones are kept and a portion is missing. The data contain roughly 250,000 clones, around four fifths of them seen just once; the ten biggest clones take up around 3.6%. The specimen sequenced was peripheral blood. The receptors were gathered from a middle-aged woman with active or convalescent COVID-19. The conserved cysteine and the conserved F or W are not part of the CDR3 here.

TRBV5-1 ASSWDRGQDGYT
TRBV6-2/TRBV6-3 ASIPSGLNTDTQY
TRBV30 AWSVQSGGYT
TRBV6-5 ASSDRNNEKLF
TRBV24-1 ATSDFDSQETQY
TRBV27 ASSSVQGAPNYGYT
TRBV11-2 ASSSDRGTETQY
TRBV28 ASTRLGQGAWTEAF
TRBV3-1/TRBV3-2 ASSQVTGGGYGYT
TRBV27 ASRPGSSPLH
TRBV3-1/TRBV3-2 ASSQDIYTGGELIQETQY
TRBV10-3 AISAQGGSRLSNQPQH
TRBV12-5 ASSGQGFQPQH
TRBV5-4 ASSPGTGTDTQY
TRBV2 ASSVGQGDNSPLH
TRBV10-3 AISEAEGYT
TRBV5-1 ASSPTRSSGNTIY
TRBV6-5 ASRYQPGGFNEQF
TRBV30 AWSGGRTNEKLF
TRBV18 ASSPGQGTEQY
TRBV9 ASSLSPRVEAF
TRBV19 ASSIDPQATYGYT
TRBV28 ASRLAGGLTDTQY
TRBV7-9 ASSLQGAQTEAF
TRBV3-1/TRBV3-2 ASRDPGTGGEKLF
TRBV18 ASSPSVGQINEKLF
TRBV5-1 ASSLTGGDGEKLF
TRBV19 ASKAAAAKETQY